The 25 T cell receptor beta chains below all came from one sample that was sequenced in a study of patients and donors after allogeneic stem cell transplantation. TCRdb re-called the RT-PCR reads with MiXCR, one entry per CDR3 protein. The sample includes about 960,000 distinct CDR3 sequences, 15% to 20% of them seen just once. Sequences were obtained from blood, either unsorted or a sorted T cell fraction (not recorded which). The receptors come from a human donor who was either an allogeneic HSCT recipient or a stem cell or donor lymphocyte infusion donor (not recorded which). It is not recorded whose cells these are; they may come from a transplant donor.

This clonotype was detected a few times. The rearrangement links TRBV6-2 or TRBV6-3 to TRBJ2-1; 10 positions match TRBD2. The CDR3 contains 15 residues. CDR1 is MNHEY and CDR2 is SVGEGT in the germline V gene. J was trimmed by 2 bases and V by 6 bases; bases with no gene match: 4. DNA of the CDR3: TGTGCCAGCAGACCACTAGCGGGGACCTACAATGAGCAGTTCTTC. Protein: CASRPLAGTYNEQFF.

J is TRBJ1-1 and V is TRBV19; 7 nucleotides line up with TRBD1. Germline CDR1 and CDR2: LNHDA and SQIVND (reference sequence). The CDR3 spans 13 residues. J gave up 6 bases and V 5 bases, and 6 bases lay outside the gene matches. The CDR3 region has the DNA TGTGCCAGTAGTGCAAACAGGGGCGCTGAAGCTTTCTTT. It is translated as CASSANRGAEAFF. Full variable domain (remainder filled in from reference TRBV19 and TRBJ1-1): DGGITQSPKYLFRKEGQNVTLSCEQNLNHDAMYWYRQDPGQGLRLIYYSQIVNDFQKGDIAEGYSVSREKKESFPLTVTSAQKNPTAFYLCASSANRGAEAFFGQGTRLTVV.

The rearrangement joins TRBV20-1 to TRBJ2-7; D might be TRBD2 (6 bases). Germline CDR1 reads DFQATT; CDR2 reads SNEGSKA (reference sequence). Trimming took 6 bases from V and 9 from J, leaving 24 bases between them. This CDR3 has 14 residues. The CDR3 DNA reads TGCAGTGCCCCGGCAGCGCGGGGACCAACTGTGCAGTACTTC. It specifies CSAPAARGPTVQYF.

About this clonotype itself: Given a much more abundant clone one base away, this may be a read error. This chain links TRBV5-1 with TRBJ2-1; 10 nucleotides match TRBD1. The CDR3 has 14 amino acids. Germline V gene data show CDR1 as SGHRS and CDR2 as YFSETQ. The V and J ends lost 4 bases and 7 bases, in that order; junction bases with no gene match: 5. CDR3 loop: CASSQRQGANEQFF. For the CDR3, the DNA is TGCGCCAGCAGCCAGAGACAGGGGGCAAATGAGCAGTTCTTC. The full variable domain, with the rest looked up from reference TRBV5-1 and TRBJ2-1, is KAGVTQTPRYLIKTRGQQVTLSCSPISGHRSVSWYQQTPGQGLQFLFEYFSETQRNKGNFPGRFSGRQFSNSRSEMNVSTLELGDSALYLCASSQRQGANEQFFGPGTRLTVL.

This clonotype was seen a handful of times. The V call is TRBV27, the J call TRBJ2-2; 8 nucleotides agree with TRBD1. Trimming cost V 3 bases and J 5 bases; bases outside gene matches: 11. This CDR3 is 17 amino acids long. CDR1 is MNHEY and CDR2 is SMNVEV in the germline V gene (reference sequence). The CDR3 is CASSFQAWQGATGELFF. CDR3 bases: TGTGCCAGCAGTTTTCAGGCTTGGCAGGGGGCAACCGGGGAGCTGTTTTTT.

In this sample, this clonotype turned up many times. The chain employs TRBV15 and TRBJ1-2; TRBD1 matches at 8 bases. The CDR3 spans 15 residues. With V trimmed by 1 base and J by 7 bases, 8 bases remained unmatched. Germline lookup yields CDR1 LNHNV and CDR2 YYDKDF (reference sequence). CDR3 sequence reads: CATSRVTGGVGGYTF. The CDR3 DNA reads TGTGCCACCAGCAGAGTAACAGGGGGAGTAGGTGGCTACACCTTC.

This clonotype was counted only a few times. The CDR3 region is CASSARGDGTEAFF. CDR3 sequence (DNA): TGTGCCAGCAGCGCCCGCGGGGATGGCACTGAAGCTTTCTTT. This chain connects TRBV21-1 to TRBJ1-1. TRBV21-1 is labeled a pseudogene. The CDR3 sequence is 14 residues long.

The genes are TRBV15 and TRBJ2-3; tentative D call: TRBD2 (5 bases). CDR3 size: 14 residues. Germline assignment: CDR1 LNHNV and CDR2 YYDKDF (reference sequence). Trimming took 2 bases from V and 1 from J, leaving 7 bases between them. Here the CDR3 reads CATSRPGGTDTQYF. CDR3 nucleotide sequence: TGTGCCACCAGCAGACCCGGGGGCACAGATACGCAGTATTTT.

This clonotype was seen more than once but under ten times. This rearrangement joins TRBV3-1 to TRBJ2-4, with 13 bases matching TRBD2. Per germline, CDR1 LGHDT and CDR2 YNNKEL (reference sequence). V trimming: 1 base; J trimming: 0 bases; junction bases outside the gene matches: 6. The CDR3 runs to 19 residues. CDR3 residues: CASSQVGTSGALAKNIQYF. In DNA form, the CDR3 reads TGTGCCAGCAGCCAAGTAGGGACTAGCGGGGCACTAGCCAAAAACATTCAGTACTTC.

As concerns this clonotype: A clone one base away is much larger, so this may be a read error. The chain recombines TRBV27 with TRBJ2-1; unclear D gene. V was shortened by 1 base and J by 5 bases, with 6 bases between the two germline ends. The CDR3 contains 13 residues. Germline loops: CDR1 MNHEY, CDR2 SMNVEV (reference sequence). The CDR3 is CASSLWQNNEQFF. The CDR3 nucleotides are TGTGCCAGCAGTTTATGGCAGAACAATGAGCAGTTCTTC.

This clonotype was observed a handful of times. The V and J genes are TRBV27 and TRBJ1-6; possible D gene TRBD1, 5 bases. Trimming cost V 4 bases and J 2 bases, with 9 bases left between them. CDR3 length equals 15 residues. Germline V CDR1 and CDR2: MNHEY, SMNVEV (reference sequence). The CDR3 sequence is CASSSQGAYNSPLHF. CDR3 bases: TGTGCCAGCAGTTCCCAGGGAGCCTATAATTCACCCCTCCACTTT.

This chain uses TRBV28 with TRBJ2-5, with 9 bases lining up with TRBD1. Per the germline V gene, CDR1 is MDHEN and CDR2 is SYDVKM. The V segment lost 5 bases and the J segment 4 bases; nucleotides outside the gene matches: 17. There are 18 residues in the CDR3. The CDR3 protein is CASSLDFGSAGQGETQYF. CDR3 in DNA: TGTGCCAGCAGTCTTGATTTCGGGAGCGCGGGACAGGGAGAGACCCAGTACTTC.

The gene calls are TRBV4-2 and TRBJ2-7, with D maybe TRBD1 (6 bases). V was cut by 3 bases and J by 0 bases, with 12 bases left in between. From germline, CDR1 is LGHNA and CDR2 YNFKEQ. This CDR3 spans 15 amino acids. This chain's CDR3 is CASSQPQGSSYEQYF. CDR3 nucleotides: TGTGCCAGCAGCCAGCCTCAGGGGAGCTCCTACGAGCAGTACTTC.

CDR3 sequence (DNA): TGCAGCGGGTTGGGCGCCGGGGTCACTGAAGCTTTCTTT. It translates to CSGLGAGVTEAFF. V and J are TRBV29-1 and TRBJ1-1; unclear D gene. The CDR3 spans 13 residues. CDR1 and CDR2 from the germline V gene are SQVTM and ANQGSEA. Trimming pared 7 bases from V and 4 bases from J, leaving 16 bases between.

The genes are TRBV3-1 and TRBJ2-4, with a weak D call TRBD1 (5 bases). Deletions cut 4 bases from V and 8 bases from J, with 15 bases between. The CDR3 spans 14 residues. Germline assignment: CDR1 LGHDT and CDR2 YNNKEL (reference sequence). In DNA form, the CDR3 reads TGTGCCAGCAGCCGGACACCGTATTACTACATTCAGTACTTC. The encoded protein is CASSRTPYYYIQYF.

This clonotype appeared a few times. The DNA for the CDR3 is TGTGCCAGCAGTTTGGGGACAGGGGGTATCGAGCAGTACTTC. Translating it yields CASSLGTGGIEQYF. This sequence joins TRBV28 and TRBJ2-7, with TRBD1 identical over 11 bases. Germline-derived CDR1 and CDR2 are MDHEN and SYDVKM. Unmatched junction bases numbered 4, after V lost 3 bases and J lost 6 bases. The CDR3 consists of 14 residues.

V and J are TRBV7-7 and TRBJ2-2; D is possibly TRBD1 (6 bases). The germline V and J ends were trimmed by 5 bases and 0 bases, with 10 bases remaining between them. CDR1 is SSHAT and CDR2 is FNYEAQ in the germline V gene (reference sequence). This CDR3 is 15 amino acids long. The chain's CDR3 is CASSPRGTNTGELFF. CDR3 nucleotides: TGTGCCAGCAGCCCGAGGGGGACGAACACCGGGGAGCTGTTTTTT.

The chain joins TRBV10-3 to TRBJ1-2; D unclear. V lost 3 bases to trimming and J lost 1 base, with 9 bases between them. CDR3 size: 14 residues. The germline CDR1 and CDR2 sequences are ENHRY and SYGVKD. Written as DNA, the CDR3 is TGTGCCATCAGTGAAAGGAGCGTTAACTATGGCTACACCTTC. Amino acid sequence: CAISERSVNYGYTF.

This clonotype was seen a handful of times. The chain carries TRBV14 and TRBJ2-1; D is unclear. V was clipped by 0 bases and J by 8 bases, with 14 bases between them. CDR3 length equals 15 residues. CDR1 and CDR2 (germline): SGHDN, FVKESK. For the CDR3, the DNA is TGTGCCAGCAGCCAAGATGCTGGGTTTATGGATGAGCAGTTCTTC. Translation gives CASSQDAGFMDEQFF.

V and J are TRBV5-1 and TRBJ1-1; D is possibly TRBD1 (6 bases). The CDR3 consists of 17 residues. Germline V gene lookup returns CDR1 SGHRS and CDR2 YFSETQ. V lost 1 base, J lost 2 bases, and 18 bases lay in between. The CDR3 coding sequence is TGCGCCAGCAGCTTGACCTCACGGGAGGACAGCAACACTGAAGCTTTCTTT. It yields the protein CASSLTSREDSNTEAFF.

This clonotype has a handful of counts. The chain couples TRBV7-9 to TRBJ1-3; D is unresolved. V was trimmed by 3 bases and J by 0 bases, leaving 12 bases between them. Germline CDR1 and CDR2: SEHNR and FQNEAQ (reference sequence). CDR3 length: 16 amino acids. The CDR3, as DNA: TGTGCCAGCAGCTTCGGGTCCCGGAGCTCTGGAAACACCATATATTTT. Translating gives CASSFGSRSSGNTIYF.

The sample holds a few counts of this clonotype. J is TRBJ2-7 and V is TRBV6-6; 7 bases map to TRBD2. Germline CDR1 MNHNY, CDR2 SVGAGI (reference sequence). The CDR3 is 12 amino acids. J gave up 2 bases and V 8 bases, and 3 bases lay outside the gene matches. The CDR3 DNA reads as TGTGCCAGCGTTGCGGGAGCCTACGAGCAGTACTTC. Translated: CASVAGAYEQYF.

The rearrangement joins TRBV24-1 to TRBJ2-6; no clear D gene. The CDR3 consists of 15 residues. The V and J ends lost 1 base and 1 base respectively, with 4 bases between them. Per germline, CDR1 KGHDR and CDR2 SFDVKD. This chain's CDR3 is CATSDFRSGANVLTF. The CDR3 DNA follows: TGTGCCACCAGTGATTTCAGGTCTGGGGCCAACGTCCTGACTTTC.

This clonotype has only a few counts. The chain links TRBV12-3 or TRBV12-4 to TRBJ2-5; no definite D call. The CDR3 is 14 residues long. Trimming took 7 bases from V and 2 from J, leaving 14 bases between them. The CDR3 DNA is TGTGCCAGCATGCCGGTGTATGGGCAAGAGACCCAGTACTTC. It encodes CASMPVYGQETQYF.

V usage is TRBV6-1 and J usage is TRBJ1-6; D might be TRBD1 (5 bases). The CDR3 covers 13 residues. The V end lost 6 bases, the J end lost 10 bases, and 13 bases lay between the germline ends. Germline CDR1 is MNHNS and CDR2 is SASEGT. CDR3 in amino acids: CASSRGRRSPLHF. The CDR3 nucleotides are TGTGCCAGCAGCCGGGGCCGACGATCACCCCTCCACTTT.